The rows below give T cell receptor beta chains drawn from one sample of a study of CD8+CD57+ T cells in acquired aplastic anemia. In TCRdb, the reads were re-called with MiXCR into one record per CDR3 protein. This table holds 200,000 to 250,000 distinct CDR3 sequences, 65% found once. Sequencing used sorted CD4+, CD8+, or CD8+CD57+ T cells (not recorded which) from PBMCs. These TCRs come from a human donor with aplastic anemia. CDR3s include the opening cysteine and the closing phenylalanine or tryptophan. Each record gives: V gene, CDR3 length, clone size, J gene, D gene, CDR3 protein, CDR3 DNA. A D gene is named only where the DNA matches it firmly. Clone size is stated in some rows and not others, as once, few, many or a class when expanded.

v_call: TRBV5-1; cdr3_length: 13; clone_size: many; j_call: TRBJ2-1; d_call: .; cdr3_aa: CASSLGPENEQFF; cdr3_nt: TGCGCCAGCAGCTTGGGGCCTGAAAATGAGCAGTTCTTC
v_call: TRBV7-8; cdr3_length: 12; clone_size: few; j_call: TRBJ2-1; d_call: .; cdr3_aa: CASSLRGDEQFF; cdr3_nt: TGTGCCAGCAGCCTAAGGGGGGATGAGCAGTTCTTC
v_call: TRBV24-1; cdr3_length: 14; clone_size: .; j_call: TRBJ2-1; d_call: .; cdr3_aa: CATSLEGSKSEQFF; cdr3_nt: TGTGCCACCAGTCTTGAAGGGTCTAAAAGTGAGCAGTTCTTC
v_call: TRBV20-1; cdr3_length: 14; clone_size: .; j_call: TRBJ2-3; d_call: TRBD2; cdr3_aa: CSSWTSGPTDTQYF; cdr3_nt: TGCAGCTCCTGGACTAGCGGCCCCACAGATACGCAGTATTTT
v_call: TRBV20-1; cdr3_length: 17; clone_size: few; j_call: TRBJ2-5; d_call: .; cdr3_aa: CSAKAVEGQRAQETQYF; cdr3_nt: TGCAGTGCTAAGGCTGTGGAGGGGCAGCGTGCGCAAGAGACCCAGTACTTC
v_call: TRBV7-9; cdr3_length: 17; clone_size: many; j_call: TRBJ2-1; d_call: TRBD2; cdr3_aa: CASSLDPSGGMGDEQFF; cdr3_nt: TGTGCCAGCAGCTTAGACCCGAGCGGGGGGATGGGGGATGAGCAGTTCTTC
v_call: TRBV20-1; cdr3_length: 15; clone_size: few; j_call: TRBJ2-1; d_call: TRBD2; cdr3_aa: CSASVSGGSYNEQFF; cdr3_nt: TGCAGTGCTAGTGTCAGCGGGGGGTCCTACAATGAGCAGTTCTTC
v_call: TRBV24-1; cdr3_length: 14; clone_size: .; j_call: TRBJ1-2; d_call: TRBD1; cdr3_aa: CATSDPGQDYGYTF; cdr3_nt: TGTGCCACCAGTGATCCGGGACAGGACTATGGCTACACCTTC
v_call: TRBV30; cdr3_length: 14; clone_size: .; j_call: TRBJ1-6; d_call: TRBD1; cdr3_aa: CAWSPGQDNSPLRF; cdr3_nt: TGTGCCTGGAGTCCCGGACAGGATAATTCACCCCTCCGCTTT
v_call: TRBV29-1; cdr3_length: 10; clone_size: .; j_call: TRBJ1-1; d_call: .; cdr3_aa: CSVVYTEAFF; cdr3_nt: TGCAGCGTCGTATACACTGAAGCTTTCTTT
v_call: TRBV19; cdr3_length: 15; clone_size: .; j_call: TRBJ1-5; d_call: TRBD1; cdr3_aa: CASSTTGFGNQPQHF; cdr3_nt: TGTGCCAGCAGCACGACAGGGTTTGGCAATCAGCCCCAGCATTTT
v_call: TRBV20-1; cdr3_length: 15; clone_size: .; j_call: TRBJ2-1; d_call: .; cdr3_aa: CSAREPSGPQNEQFF; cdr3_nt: TGCAGTGCTAGAGAACCCAGCGGGCCACAGAATGAGCAGTTCTTC
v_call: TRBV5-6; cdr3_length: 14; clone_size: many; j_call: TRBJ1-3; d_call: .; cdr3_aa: CASSLVGTGNTIYF; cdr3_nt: TGTGCCAGCAGCTTGGTGGGGACTGGAAACACCATATATTTT
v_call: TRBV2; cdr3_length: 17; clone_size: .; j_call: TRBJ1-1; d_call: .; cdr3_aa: CASRRRALQGMNTEAFF; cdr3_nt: TGTGCCAGCAGGCGCCGCGCCCTCCAGGGGATGAACACTGAAGCTTTCTTT
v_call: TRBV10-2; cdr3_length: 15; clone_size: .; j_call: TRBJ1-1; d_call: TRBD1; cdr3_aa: CASSDTKKGATEAFF; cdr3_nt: TGCGCCAGCAGTGATACTAAAAAGGGGGCAACTGAAGCTTTCTTT
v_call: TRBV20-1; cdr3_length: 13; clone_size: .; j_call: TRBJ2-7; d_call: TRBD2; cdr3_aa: CSALADKVDEQYF; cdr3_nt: TGCAGTGCTCTAGCGGATAAGGTCGACGAGCAGTACTTC
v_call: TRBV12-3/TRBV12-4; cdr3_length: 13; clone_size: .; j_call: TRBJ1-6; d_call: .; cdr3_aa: CASSLTRNSPLHF; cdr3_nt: TGTGCCAGCAGTTTAACGCGGAATTCACCCCTCCACTTT
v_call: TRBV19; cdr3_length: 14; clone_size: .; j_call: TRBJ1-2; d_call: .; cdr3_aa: CASSSINKNYGYTF; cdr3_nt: TGTGCCAGTAGTAGCATCAACAAGAACTATGGCTACACCTTC
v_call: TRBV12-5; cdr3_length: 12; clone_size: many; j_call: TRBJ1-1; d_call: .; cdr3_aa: CASGFANTEAFF; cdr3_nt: TGTGCTAGTGGTTTCGCCAACACTGAAGCTTTCTTT
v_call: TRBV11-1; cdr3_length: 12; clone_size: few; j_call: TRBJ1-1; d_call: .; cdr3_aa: CASSFKNTEAFF; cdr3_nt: TGTGCCAGCAGCTTTAAGAACACTGAAGCTTTCTTT
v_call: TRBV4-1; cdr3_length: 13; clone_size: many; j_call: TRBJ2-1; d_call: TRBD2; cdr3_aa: CASSPGTSGDQFF; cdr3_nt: TGCGCCAGCAGCCCTGGGACTAGCGGGGATCAGTTCTTC
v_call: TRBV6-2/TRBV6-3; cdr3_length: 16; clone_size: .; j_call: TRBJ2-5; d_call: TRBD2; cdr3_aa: CASSGLAGTYQETQYF; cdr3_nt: TGTGCCAGCAGCGGACTAGCGGGGACGTACCAAGAGACCCAGTACTTC
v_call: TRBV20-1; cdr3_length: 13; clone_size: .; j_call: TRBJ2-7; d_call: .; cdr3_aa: CSAILGGSYEQYF; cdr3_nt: TGCAGTGCTATACTAGGGGGATCCTACGAGCAGTACTTC
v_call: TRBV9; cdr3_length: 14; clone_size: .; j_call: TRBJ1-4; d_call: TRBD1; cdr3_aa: CASSSRTGSGELFF; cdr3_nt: TGTGCCAGCAGCAGCCGGACAGGGAGCGGGGAACTGTTTTTT
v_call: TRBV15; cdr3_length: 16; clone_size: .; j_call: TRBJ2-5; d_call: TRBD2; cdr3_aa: CATSNGRAGLQETQYF; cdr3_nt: TGTGCCACCAGCAATGGGAGGGCGGGTCTCCAAGAGACCCAGTACTTC
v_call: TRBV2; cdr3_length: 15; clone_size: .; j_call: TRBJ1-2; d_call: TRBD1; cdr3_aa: CASSDRGGANYGYTF; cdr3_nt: TGTGCCAGCAGTGACAGGGGGGGAGCTAACTATGGCTACACCTTC
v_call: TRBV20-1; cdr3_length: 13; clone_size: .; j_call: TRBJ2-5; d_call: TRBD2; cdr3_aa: CSVESGGVRTQYF; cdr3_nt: TGCAGTGTGGAAAGCGGGGGGGTCCGGACCCAGTACTTC
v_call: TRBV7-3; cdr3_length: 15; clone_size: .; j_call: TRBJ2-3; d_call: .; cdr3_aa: CASSLHGMGTDTQYF; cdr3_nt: TGTGCCAGCAGCTTACACGGGATGGGCACAGATACGCAGTATTTT
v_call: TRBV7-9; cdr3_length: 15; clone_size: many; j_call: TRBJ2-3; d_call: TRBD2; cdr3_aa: CASSLSGGAVDTQYF; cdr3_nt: TGTGCCAGCAGCTTAAGCGGGGGGGCGGTAGATACGCAGTATTTT
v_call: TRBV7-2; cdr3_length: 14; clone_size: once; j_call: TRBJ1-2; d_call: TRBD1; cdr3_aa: CASSFRGRRYGYTF; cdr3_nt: TGTGCCAGCAGCTTCAGGGGGCGAAGGTATGGCTACACCTTC
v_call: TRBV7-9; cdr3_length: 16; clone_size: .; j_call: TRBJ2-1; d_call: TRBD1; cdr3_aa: CASSLALGQVNNEQFF; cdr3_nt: TGTGCCAGCAGCTTAGCGCTTGGACAGGTAAACAATGAGCAGTTCTTC
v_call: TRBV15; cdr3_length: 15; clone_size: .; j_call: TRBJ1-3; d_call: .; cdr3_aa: CATSRVRGLLDTIYF; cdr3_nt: TGTGCCACCAGCAGAGTGAGAGGGTTGCTTGACACCATATATTTT
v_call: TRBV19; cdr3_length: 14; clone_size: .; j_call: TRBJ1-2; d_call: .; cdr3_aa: CASRAGQANYGYTF; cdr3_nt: TGTGCCAGTAGGGCAGGGCAAGCTAACTATGGCTACACCTTC
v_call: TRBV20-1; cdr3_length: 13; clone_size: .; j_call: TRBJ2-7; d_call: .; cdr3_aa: CSAIGTDFYEQYF; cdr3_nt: TGCAGTGCTATCGGGACCGACTTCTACGAGCAGTACTTC